One T cell receptor (beta chain) is described in this entry. The record originates from a study of early T cells in non-severe SARS-CoV-2 infection. Study information: The authors sequenced bulk RNA from unsorted whole blood, leaving chains unpaired.

This CDR3 region has 13 residues. Between the trimmed V and J ends, which lost 6 bases and 6 bases, there was a span of 11 bases. Germline V CDR1 and CDR2: MNHEY, SVGEGT. TCRdb passed the 5' RACE reads through MiXCR, listing each CDR3 protein once. This sample yields tens of thousands of distinct CDR3 sequences, of which approximately 6% are seen a single time; approximately 3.6% belongs to the top ten. The receptor comes from an adult who was a healthcare worker with PCR-confirmed SARS-CoV-2 infection or an uninfected control (not recorded which). The chain links TRBV6-2 or TRBV6-3 to TRBJ2-2; D remains unclear. Here the sequenced sample was whole blood, taken at baseline. In DNA, the CDR3 is TGTGCCAGCAGCAACACCGGCGCCGGGGAGCTGTTTTTT. Its translation is CASSNTGAGELFF.